The TCR beta chain described here comes from a study of shared clonotypes between healthy human individuals. Across the whole study: Researchers assigned three CD4 naive, three CD4 memory, two CD8 naive and one CD8 memory plate to each donor.

In the naive CD8 group, cells lacked CD45RO and were positively selected for CCR7, so terminally differentiated effector memory CD45RA+ cells were left out. From germline, CDR1 is SEHNR and CDR2 FQNEAQ (reference sequence). There are 14 residues in the CDR3. V was cut by 3 bases and J by 5 bases, with 11 bases left in between. Study observations and caveats: Rarefaction showed sorted-subset sequencing was incomplete despite large depth. Few donors limited the genetic and exposure-history diversity represented. Compared with memory subsets, naive subsets generally had larger estimated richness.

With respect to this clone: Its antigen is as yet unknown.

Here immunoSEQ multiplex PCR was the method, and the copy in TCRdb shows in-frame clones only, minus some. The repertoire holds about 2.2 million clones, with 80% to 95% as singletons. The TCR comes from a man between 18 and 35 years old in good health. Some clones in this sample may be carry-over from other donors' samples. The chain is built from TRBV7-9 and TRBJ1-5; possibly TRBD1 for D (5 bases). The specimen was naive CD8+ T cells from PBMCs. The CDR3 DNA sequence: TGTGCCAGCAGCTTTGGGGGTTCGGATCAGCCCCAGCATTTT. Amino acid sequence: CASSFGGSDQPQHF.